These T cell receptor beta chains were read from a single sample in a study of cytomegalovirus exposure and HLA in healthy donors. The table came from immunoSEQ multiplex PCR; TCRdb's copy has only in-frame clones and leaves some out. The data show under 95,000 clones, about 78% seen once. Sequencing input: PBMCs. The receptors originated from a male donor in good health and CMV-seronegative. The CDR3 runs from the conserved cysteine through the conserved F or W. Each record gives: clone size, D gene, J gene, V gene, CDR3 protein, CDR3 DNA. A D gene is named only where the DNA matches it firmly. The size field is filled for only some rows; it gives once, few, many or a size class.

NA NA TRBJ1-2 TRBV6-5 CASSRDPGSYGYTF TGTGCCAGCAGTAGAGATCCGGGAAGCTATGGCTACACCTTC
NA NA TRBJ2-7 TRBV15 CATSRDTGNGYEQYF TGTGCCACCAGCAGAGATACCGGGAATGGTTACGAGCAGTACTTC
NA NA TRBJ2-2 TRBV28 CASRRGDAMGTGELFF TGTGCCAGCCGTCGGGGAGATGCCATGGGCACCGGGGAGCTGTTTTTT
once TRBD1 TRBJ1-4 TRBV25-1 CASSRHGTAATNEKLFF TGTGCCAGCAGCCGTCACGGGACAGCAGCAACTAATGAAAAACTGTTTTTT
NA NA TRBJ2-2 TRBV6-1 CASSEGPGHPGELFF TGTGCCAGCAGTGAAGGTCCGGGACATCCCGGGGAGCTGTTTTTT
NA NA TRBJ1-3 TRBV7-8 CASFPGWTIYF TGTGCCAGCTTTCCAGGATGGACCATATATTTT
few NA TRBJ1-5 TRBV6-5 CASKGRRFSNQPQHF TGTGCCAGCAAAGGTCGGCGGTTTAGCAATCAGCCCCAGCATTTT
NA NA TRBJ1-3 TRBV6-5 CASSSRGVGNTIYF TGTGCCAGCAGTTCCCGGGGGGTCGGAAACACCATATATTTT
NA NA TRBJ2-3 TRBV6-1 CASRVTRLGLGTQYF TGTGCCAGCAGGGTAACCAGGCTCGGTCTGGGTACGCAGTATTTT
NA TRBD1 TRBJ2-3 TRBV5-1 CASSYLPGQGQDTQYF TGCGCCAGCAGCTACCTACCGGGACAGGGACAAGATACGCAGTATTTT
NA NA TRBJ2-7 TRBV19 CASSPTGQIYEQYF TGTGCCAGTAGTCCCACGGGACAAATCTACGAGCAGTACTTC
few TRBD1 TRBJ2-7 TRBV19 CASSTDNRGYYEQYF TGTGCCAGTAGTACCGATAACAGGGGGTACTACGAGCAGTACTTC
NA TRBD1 TRBJ1-2 TRBV25-1 CASRPGQGDYGYPF TGTGCCAGCAGACCGGGACAGGGAGACTATGGCTACCCCTTC
NA NA TRBJ1-1 TRBV5-1 CASSLSIELNTEAFF TGCGCCAGCAGCTTGTCCATCGAGCTGAACACTGAAGCTTTCTTT
NA TRBD1 TRBJ1-5 TRBV19 CASNSGDSAFMNQPQNF TGTGCCAGTAACTCCGGGGACAGCGCTTTTATGAATCAGCCCCAGAATTTT
NA TRBD2 TRBJ2-1 TRBV27 CASSPSTSGPYNEQFF TGTGCCAGCAGTCCCTCCACTAGCGGGCCCTACAATGAGCAGTTCTTC
NA TRBD1 TRBJ2-1 TRBV5-1 CASSLGQGGPNEQFF TGCGCCAGCAGCTTGGGACAGGGGGGGCCAAATGAGCAGTTCTTC
NA NA TRBJ1-1 TRBV18 CASSPLTHRREPLLRDGAFF TGTGCCAGCTCACCCTTGACTCATCGCAGGGAACCCCTTTTGAGAGATGGAGCTTTCTTT
NA TRBD1 TRBJ2-7 TRBV7-6 CASSPRQGGAYEQYF TGTGCCAGCAGCCCCAGACAGGGGGGGGCCTACGAGCAGTACTTC
NA TRBD1 TRBJ1-6 TRBV9 CASRKGQAGSPALHF TGTGCCAGCAGAAAAGGACAGGCCGGAAGCCCGGCCCTCCACTTT
NA TRBD2 TRBJ2-2 TRBV2 CASRGLAGEGGELFF TGTGCCAGCAGGGGACTAGCGGGGGAAGGCGGGGAGCTGTTTTTT
NA NA TRBJ1-6 TRBV7-8 CASSSTLTGSGRSPLHF TGTGCCAGCAGCTCAACATTAACAGGGTCGGGCCGTTCACCCCTCCACTTT
NA TRBD2 TRBJ2-1 TRBV6-1 CASGSGSSYNEQFF TGTGCCAGCGGTAGCGGGAGCTCCTACAATGAGCAGTTCTTC
NA NA TRBJ1-1 TRBV7-2 CASSLGEGTEAFF TGTGCCAGCAGCTTAGGGGAGGGCACTGAAGCTTTCTTT